The 2 T cell receptor beta chains given below trace back to one sample, sequenced in a study of brain T cells in children with intractable seizures. The time point was: blood from clinic visit 5 months post-surgery; TSC patient then seizure free. Data came from immunoSEQ multiplex PCR; TCRdb stores just in-frame clones and leaves some out. The table has approximately 330,000 clones, about 94% seen once. The sample consisted of peripheral blood, taken 5 to 6 months after surgery. The receptor source for this set is a boy in the first two years of life with tuberous sclerosis and intractable seizures.

The chain has TRBV4-1 and TRBJ2-6; no definite D call. The CDR3 runs to 15 residues. The V end was cut by 1 base, the J end by 3 bases, with 7 bases between. Germline values: CDR1 MGHRA, CDR2 YSYEKL. CDR3 sequence reads: CASSQVFGGANVLTF. DNA for the CDR3: TGCGCCAGCAGCCAAGTGTTTGGTGGGGCCAACGTCCTGACTTTC.

The chain links TRBV7-8 to TRBJ2-1, with TRBD2 matching over 9 bases. Unmatched junction bases numbered 18, after V lost 3 bases and J lost 6 bases. The CDR3 runs 19 residues. Germline loops: CDR1 SGHVS, CDR2 FQNEAQ. The chain's CDR3 is CASSFLGRVWGLAGNEQFF. The CDR3 bases are TGTGCCAGCAGCTTTCTCGGCAGGGTATGGGGACTAGCCGGCAATGAGCAGTTCTTC.